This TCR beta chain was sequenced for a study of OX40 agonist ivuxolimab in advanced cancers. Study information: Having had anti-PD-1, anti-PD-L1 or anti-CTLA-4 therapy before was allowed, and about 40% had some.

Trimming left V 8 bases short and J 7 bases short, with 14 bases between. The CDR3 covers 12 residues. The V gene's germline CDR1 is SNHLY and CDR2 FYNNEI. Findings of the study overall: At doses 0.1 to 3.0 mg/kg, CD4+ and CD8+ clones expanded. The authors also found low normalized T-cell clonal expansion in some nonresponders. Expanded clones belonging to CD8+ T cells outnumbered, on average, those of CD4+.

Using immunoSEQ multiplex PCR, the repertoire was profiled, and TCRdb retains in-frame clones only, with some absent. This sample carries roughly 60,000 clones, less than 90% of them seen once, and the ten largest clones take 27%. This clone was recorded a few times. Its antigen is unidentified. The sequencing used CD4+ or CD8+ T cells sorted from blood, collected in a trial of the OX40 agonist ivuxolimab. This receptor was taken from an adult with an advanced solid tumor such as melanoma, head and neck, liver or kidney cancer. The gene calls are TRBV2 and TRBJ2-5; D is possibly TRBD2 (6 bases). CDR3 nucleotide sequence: TGTGCCAGCGGTGGGACTTTAGGGACCCAGTACTTC. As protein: CASGGTLGTQYF.